This passage covers 13 T cell receptor beta chains from one sample sequenced in a study of neurological immune-mediated disorders (dated by TCRdb to the late 2010s). Receptors were amplified or captured by 5' RACE. The sample was run on an Illumina HiSeq 2500. The public reads were quality trimmed at Q25 with fastp and then assembled into clones with MiXCR by TCRdb, keeping productive beta chains. Entries that share a CDR3 protein sequence are merged under the most common genes and DNA. Recorded for this sample are some 76,000 distinct CDR3 sequences; around 3% of them occurred a single time. The ten top clones hold under 6.5% of the sample. The specimen was PBMCs. These receptors came from a woman in her 50s with multiple sclerosis.

Regarding this clonotype: A much larger clone sits a single nucleotide away, making a read error possible. The gene calls are TRBV20-1 and TRBJ1-5; unclear D gene. Germline V gene sequence: CDR1 DFQATT, CDR2 SNEGSKA (reference sequence). This CDR3 has 12 amino acids. Trimming shortened V by 4 bases and J by 4 bases, and 8 bases separated the two germline ends. The CDR3 DNA is TGCAGTGCTACGAACCAAAATCAGCCCCAGCATTTT. Its translation is CSATNQNQPQHF.

In its sample, this clonotype was seen many times. The chain has TRBV27 and TRBJ2-1; 12 positions match TRBD2. The CDR3 length is 16 residues. The germline V gene encodes CDR1 MNHEY and CDR2 SMNVEV (reference sequence). J was trimmed by 4 bases and V by 7 bases; bases with no gene match: 8. The CDR3 region has the DNA TGTGCCAGCAAGGTCCTAGCGGGAGGGAATTACAATGAGCAGTTCTTC. Its translation is CASKVLAGGNYNEQFF.

This clonotype is termed medium-sized. CDR3 sequence: CASSRTSGNYEQYF. Written as DNA, the CDR3 is TGCGCCAGCAGCAGGACTAGCGGAAACTACGAGCAGTACTTC. J is TRBJ2-7 and V is TRBV5-1, with TRBD2 identical over 10 bases. Germline V CDR1 and CDR2: SGHRS, YFSETQ. With V trimmed by 4 bases and J by 3 bases, 4 bases remained unmatched. The CDR3 consists of 14 residues.

This clonotype was seen at least ten times. The rearrangement joins TRBV12-3 or TRBV12-4 to TRBJ2-2; 7 bases line up with TRBD2. The CDR3 sequence is 16 residues long. V lost 1 base, J lost 4 bases, and 6 bases stayed unmatched. This chain's CDR3 is CASSLGRGGRTGELFF. DNA of the CDR3: TGTGCCAGCAGTTTAGGACGCGGGGGTCGCACCGGGGAGCTGTTTTTT.

This clonotype was detected many times. This chain uses TRBV5-1 with TRBJ1-2; the D is unclear. The V end lost 1 base, the J end lost 3 bases, and 10 bases lay between the germline ends. The V gene's germline CDR1 is SGHRS and CDR2 YFSETQ. The CDR3 is 14 residues long. The CDR3 here is CASSLTYQDYGYTF. The CDR3, as DNA: TGCGCCAGCAGCTTGACGTACCAGGACTATGGCTACACCTTC.

There are many counts of this clonotype. The J gene is TRBJ2-2, the V gene TRBV20-1; 9 nucleotides line up with TRBD2. CDR3 length: 17 amino acids. V was clipped by 6 bases and J by 0 bases; unmatched bases: 11. The germline gives CDR1 DFQATT, CDR2 SNEGSKA (reference sequence). The CDR3 sequence: CSAQLAGRPSNTGELFF. Written as DNA, the CDR3 is TGCAGTGCGCAACTAGCGGGCCGGCCTTCGAACACCGGGGAGCTGTTTTTT.

Many counts were recorded for this clonotype. Here the CDR3 DNA reads TGCGCCAGCAGCTCCAACGGGGGAACCTACAATGAGCAGTTCTTC. Its protein is CASSSNGGTYNEQFF. The gene calls are TRBV5-1 and TRBJ2-1, with D perhaps TRBD2 (6 bases). Germline V CDR1 and CDR2: SGHRS, YFSETQ. Trimming removed 3 bases at V and 2 bases at J, with 12 bases between. The CDR3 length is 15 residues.

This clonotype showed up many times. The chain has TRBV5-1 and TRBJ2-7; 12 bases agree with TRBD2. The junction had 6 bases not matched to a gene; V was cut back by 4 bases and J by 1 base. The CDR3 runs 16 residues. The V gene's germline CDR1 is SGHRS and CDR2 YFSETQ. CDR3 loop: CASSVGLAGHSYEQYF. CDR3 DNA sequence: TGCGCCAGCAGCGTTGGACTAGCGGGACATTCCTACGAGCAGTACTTC.

This clonotype was counted at least ten times. The rearrangement links TRBV13 to TRBJ2-6; D gene ambiguous. CDR1 is PRHDT, CDR2 FYEKMQ, per germline (reference sequence). The CDR3 runs 14 residues. V lost 5 bases, J lost 7 bases, and 12 bases lay in between. The CDR3 loop reads CASSVTAAANVLTF. The CDR3 bases are TGTGCCAGCAGCGTAACAGCTGCAGCCAACGTCCTGACTTTC.

This clonotype was counted ten times or more. This chain links TRBV12-3 or TRBV12-4 with TRBJ2-5, with TRBD2 matching over 12 bases. The J segment lost 4 bases and the V segment lost 5 bases, leaving 2 bases of the junction unmatched. The CDR3 totals 14 residues. DNA for the CDR3: TGTGCCAGCAGTCAACTAGCGGGAGGAGAGACCCAGTACTTC. Translating it yields CASSQLAGGETQYF.

This clonotype has ten or more counts. The chain links TRBV28 to TRBJ2-5; D is uncertain. V shed 5 bases and J shed 5 bases, with 9 bases lying between them. The CDR3 is 12 amino acids. Germline CDR1 reads MDHEN; CDR2 reads SYDVKM. The CDR3, as DNA: TGTGCCAGCAGTACCCTCCGGGAGACCCAGTACTTC. It encodes CASSTLRETQYF.

Ten or more counts support this clonotype. V and J are TRBV20-1 and TRBJ2-2; TRBD2 matches at 11 bases. CDR1 is DFQATT, CDR2 SNEGSKA, per germline (reference sequence). The trim removed 5 bases at V and 7 bases at J, leaving 6 bases unmatched. CDR3 length: 14 residues. This CDR3 reads CSALAGGLVGELFF. DNA of the CDR3: TGCAGTGCTTTAGCGGGAGGGTTAGTCGGGGAGCTGTTTTTT.

At least ten counts were recorded for this clonotype. The chain couples TRBV10-3 to TRBJ2-3; D is undetermined. Germline loops: CDR1 ENHRY, CDR2 SYGVKD. This CDR3 region has 12 residues. Between the trimmed V and J ends, which lost 10 bases and 12 bases, there was a span of 20 bases. CDR3 nucleotide sequence: TGTGCCACCTACTCTCCAGGAGCTATTCAGTATTTT. Its translation is CATYSPGAIQYF.